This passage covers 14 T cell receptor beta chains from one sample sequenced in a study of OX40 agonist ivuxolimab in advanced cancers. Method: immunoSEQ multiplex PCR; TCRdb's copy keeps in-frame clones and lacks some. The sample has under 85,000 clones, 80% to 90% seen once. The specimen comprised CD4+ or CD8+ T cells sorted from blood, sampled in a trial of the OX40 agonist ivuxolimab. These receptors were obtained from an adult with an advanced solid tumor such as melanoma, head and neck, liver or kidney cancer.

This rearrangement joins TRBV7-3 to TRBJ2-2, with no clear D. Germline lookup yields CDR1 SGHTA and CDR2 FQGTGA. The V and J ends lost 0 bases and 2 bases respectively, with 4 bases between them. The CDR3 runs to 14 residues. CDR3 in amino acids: CASSLTRNTGELFF. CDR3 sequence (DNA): TGTGCCAGCAGCTTAACCCGAAACACCGGGGAGCTGTTTTTT.

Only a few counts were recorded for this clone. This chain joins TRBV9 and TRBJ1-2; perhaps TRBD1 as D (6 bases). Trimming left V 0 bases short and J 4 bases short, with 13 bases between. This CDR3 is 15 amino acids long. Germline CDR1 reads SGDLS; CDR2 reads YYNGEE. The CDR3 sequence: CASSVASQGTYGYTF. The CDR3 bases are TGTGCCAGCAGCGTAGCATCTCAGGGGACCTATGGCTACACCTTC.

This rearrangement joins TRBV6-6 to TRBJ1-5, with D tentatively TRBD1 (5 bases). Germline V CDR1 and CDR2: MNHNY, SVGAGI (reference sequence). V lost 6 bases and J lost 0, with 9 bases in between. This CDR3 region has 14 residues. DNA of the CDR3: TGTGCCAGCAGGGACACCTATAGCAATCAGCCCCAGCATTTT. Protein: CASRDTYSNQPQHF.

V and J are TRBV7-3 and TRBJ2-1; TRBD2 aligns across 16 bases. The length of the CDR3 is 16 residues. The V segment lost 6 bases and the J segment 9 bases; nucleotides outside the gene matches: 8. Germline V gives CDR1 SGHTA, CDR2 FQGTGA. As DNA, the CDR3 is TGTGCCAGCAGACGTGGGACTAGCGGGAGGGCGGTTGAGCAGTTCTTC. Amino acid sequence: CASRRGTSGRAVEQFF.

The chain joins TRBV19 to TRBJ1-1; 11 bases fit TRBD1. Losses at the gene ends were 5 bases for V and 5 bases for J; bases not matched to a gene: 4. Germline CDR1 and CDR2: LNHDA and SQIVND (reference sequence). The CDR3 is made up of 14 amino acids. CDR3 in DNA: TGTGCCAGTAGTCTGGACAGGGGGCGGACTGAAGCTTTCTTT. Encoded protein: CASSLDRGRTEAFF.

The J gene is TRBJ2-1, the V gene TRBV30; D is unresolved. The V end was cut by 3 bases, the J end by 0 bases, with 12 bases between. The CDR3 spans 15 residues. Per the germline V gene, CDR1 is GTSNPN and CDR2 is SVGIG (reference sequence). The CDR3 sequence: CAWRNQLYSYNEQFF. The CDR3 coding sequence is TGTGCCTGGAGGAATCAGCTGTACTCCTACAATGAGCAGTTCTTC.

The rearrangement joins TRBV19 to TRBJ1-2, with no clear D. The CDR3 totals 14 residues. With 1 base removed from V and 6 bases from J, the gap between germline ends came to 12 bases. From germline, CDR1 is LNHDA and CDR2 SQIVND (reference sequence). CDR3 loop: CASSIAGGWDGYTF. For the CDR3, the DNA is TGTGCCAGTAGTATAGCAGGAGGCTGGGATGGCTACACCTTC.

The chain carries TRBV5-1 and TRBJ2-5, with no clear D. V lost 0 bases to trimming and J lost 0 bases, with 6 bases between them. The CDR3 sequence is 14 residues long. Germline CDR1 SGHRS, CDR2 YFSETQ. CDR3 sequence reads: CASSLDADQETQYF. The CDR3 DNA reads TGCGCCAGCAGCTTGGATGCGGACCAAGAGACCCAGTACTTC.

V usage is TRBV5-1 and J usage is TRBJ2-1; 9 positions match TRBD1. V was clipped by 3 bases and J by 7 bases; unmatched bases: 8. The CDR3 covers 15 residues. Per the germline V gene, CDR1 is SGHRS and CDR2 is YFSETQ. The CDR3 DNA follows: TGCGCCAGCAGCTGGGGACAGGGATCTGGGAATGAGCAGTTCTTC. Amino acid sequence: CASSWGQGSGNEQFF.

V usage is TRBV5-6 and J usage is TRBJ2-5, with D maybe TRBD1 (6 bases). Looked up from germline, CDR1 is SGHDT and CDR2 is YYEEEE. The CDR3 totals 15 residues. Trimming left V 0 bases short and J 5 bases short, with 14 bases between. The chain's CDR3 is CASSLGRGIRETQYF. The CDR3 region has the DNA TGTGCCAGCAGCTTGGGCAGGGGTATTAGGGAGACCCAGTACTTC. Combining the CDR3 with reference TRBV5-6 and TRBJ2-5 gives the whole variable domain DAGVTQSPTHLIKTRGQQVTLRCSPKSGHDTVSWYQQALGQGPQFIFQYYEEEERQRGNFPDRFSGHQFPNYSSELNVNALLLGDSALYLCASSLGRGIRETQYFGPGTRLLVL.

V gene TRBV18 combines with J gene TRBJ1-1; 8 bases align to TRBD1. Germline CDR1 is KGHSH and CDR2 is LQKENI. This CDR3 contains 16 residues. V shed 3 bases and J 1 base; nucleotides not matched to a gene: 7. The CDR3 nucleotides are TGTGCCAGCTCACCGTACAGGGGGGCGAGGAACACTGAAGCTTTCTTT. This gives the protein CASSPYRGARNTEAFF.

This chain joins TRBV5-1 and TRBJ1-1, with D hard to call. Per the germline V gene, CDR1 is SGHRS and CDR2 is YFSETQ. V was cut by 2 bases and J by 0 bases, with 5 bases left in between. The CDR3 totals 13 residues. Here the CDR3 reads CASSFTLNTEAFF. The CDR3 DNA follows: TGCGCCAGCAGCTTTACCTTGAACACTGAAGCTTTCTTT.

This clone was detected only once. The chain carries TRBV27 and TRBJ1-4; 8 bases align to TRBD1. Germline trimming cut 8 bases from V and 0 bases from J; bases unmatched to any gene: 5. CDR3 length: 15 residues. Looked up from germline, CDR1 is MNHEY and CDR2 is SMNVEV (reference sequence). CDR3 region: CASGQGPATNEKLFF. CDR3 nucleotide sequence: TGTGCCAGCGGACAGGGACCCGCAACTAATGAAAAACTGTTTTTT.

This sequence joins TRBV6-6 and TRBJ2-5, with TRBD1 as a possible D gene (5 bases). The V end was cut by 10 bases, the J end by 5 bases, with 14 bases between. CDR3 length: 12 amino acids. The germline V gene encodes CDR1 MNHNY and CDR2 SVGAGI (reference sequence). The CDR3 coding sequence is TGTGCCATCCAGGGTTATGGGGAGACCCAGTACTTC. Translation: CAIQGYGETQYF.